This TCR beta chain was identified in a study of shared clonotypes between healthy human individuals (dated by TCRdb to the early 2020s). Regarding the research as a whole: Three men and two women, aged 18 to 49 years, made up the cohort. For each donor, CD4 naive and CD4 memory were each given three plates, CD8 naive was given two plates, and CD8 memory was given one plate. To estimate repertoire size and how much clonotypes are shared between individuals, the study performed deep sequencing of blood TCR repertoires from roughly five healthy adults. Different laboratories and diverse techniques were used to prepare libraries and sequence TCR repertoires, to increase sequencing depth and limit assay-specific biases. Between about 0.94 and 8.9 billion PBMCs per donor were obtained by leukapheresis.

The donors were healthy, HIV-negative adults who had no recently reported acute infections or vaccinations. Only Caucasian adults living in Nashville, Tennessee, USA were represented among the donors. CD4+ T cells were enriched through magnetic negative selection, after which naive cells were positively selected on CD45RA and the remaining negative fraction served as the memory subset. After blood collection by leukapheresis, PBMCs were isolated using Ficoll-Histopaque density gradient centrifugation and then cryopreserved in the vapor phase of liquid nitrogen. Purity and quantity of every magnetically sorted T cell population were checked by analytical flow cytometry. Genomic DNA was isolated from each sorted fraction and quantified by UV absorbance on a Nanodrop 2000c. Overall study results and their limits: Estimated clonotype richness was generally larger for naive than for memory subsets. The small number of donors limited the genetic and exposure-history diversity represented. Only blood was sampled, and tissue TCR repertoires likely differ from those in blood. Based on pairwise subsampling, the degree of clonotype sharing among donors was expected to be affected by sequencing depth. Compared with non-shared clonotypes, clonotypes shared by all four sorted-subset donors had higher generation probabilities. Across a few donors, roughly 5% of naive CD4, around 3.3% of naive CD8, around 2.1% of memory CD4, and 0.3% to 0.45% of memory CD8 clonotypes were shared. Rarefaction of sorted-subset datasets indicated incomplete sequencing despite the large sequencing depth.

Using the deep immunoSEQ assay, multiplex PCR amplified TCR CDR3 regions from genomic DNA. Extracted genomic DNA from each cell subset was spread evenly across all wells of several immunoSEQ 96-well plates, with each plate serving as a replicate. For sorted subsets, around 0.2 ug genomic DNA, equal to 25,000 to 35,000 T cell genomes, was loaded into each replicate PCR. Purified libraries were measured with a Qubit 3.0 fluorometer, size-checked on a Bioanalyzer 2100, and measured again with the KAPA Library Quantification kit. Each immunoSEQ 96-well plate was sequenced on its own single-read 150-cycle Illumina NextSeq 550 flow cell. Processing in the source paper ran as follows. Because the immunoSEQ output included only junctional sequences and no quality scores, the filtering could not be the same as the filtering used for full-length reads. To assign V/J genes and CDR3, sequences were annotated against IMGT germline references using PyIR, a Python wrapper for IgBLAST v1.9. Reads were removed for weak V/J assignments (E-value above 1e-6), missing CDR3, stop codons, out-of-frame junctions, or ambiguous translated residues. A V3J clonotype was defined by an identical inferred V gene, J gene, and CDR3 amino acid sequence. Percentage overlap between repertoires was calculated by dividing the number of shared unique clonotypes by the size of the smaller repertoire. RTK rarefaction, the Chao1 estimator, and Recon v2.1 estimates of unobserved clonotypes were used to assess repertoire richness. For all TCRbeta clonotypes obtained by the gDNA method from a few donors, generation probabilities were computed with OLGA. TCRdb limited this immuneACCESS table to in-frame rearrangements with V and J called. A share of clones is missing; checked studies link under half to unresolved V genes, and the rest is unexplained. V and J calls and clone size are copied from that table; D and trimming were computed from the DNA. This sample lists a few million clones; 85% to 95% were detected once. 0.39% of the sample is taken by the ten largest.

Worth noting for this clone: What antigen it recognizes has not been identified. Per-base qualities were not stored, and no clone one base away is much larger.

This clonotype was obtained from a man aged 18 to 30 in good health. Some clones in this sample may be carry-over from other donors' samples. The sequencing sample was made of naive CD4+ T cells from PBMCs. This specimen's cell subset or site label, per the study, means: CD45RA+ positively selected.

The CDR3 loop reads CASSETGSPWNTEAFF. The sequenced DNA is TGTGCCAGCAGTGAAACGGGGTCGCCGTGGAACACTGAAGCTTTCTTT. The V and J genes are TRBV6-1 and TRBJ1-1; the D gene remains uncertain. Reading from cysteine to phenylalanine, the CDR3 counts 16 amino acids. Only the CDR3 region is kept as DNA, spanning 48 bases read in frame from base 1. CDR1 MNHNS and CDR2 SASEGT are derived from the germline V gene. V gives up 2 bases and J gives up 1 base, and the segment between their germline ends measures 14 bases.